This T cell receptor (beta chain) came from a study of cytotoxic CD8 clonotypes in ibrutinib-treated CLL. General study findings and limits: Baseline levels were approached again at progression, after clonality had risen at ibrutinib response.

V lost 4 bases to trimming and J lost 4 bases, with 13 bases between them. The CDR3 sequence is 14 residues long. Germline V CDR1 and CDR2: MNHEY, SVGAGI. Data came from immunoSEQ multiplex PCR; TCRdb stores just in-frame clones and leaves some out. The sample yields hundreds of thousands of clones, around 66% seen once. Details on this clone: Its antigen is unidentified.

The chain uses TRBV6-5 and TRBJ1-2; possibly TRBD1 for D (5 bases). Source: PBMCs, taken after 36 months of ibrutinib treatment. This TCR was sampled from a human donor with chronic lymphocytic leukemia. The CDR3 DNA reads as TGTGCCAGCAGTTCTCCGGGACGGTTCTATGGCTACACCTTC. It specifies CASSSPGRFYGYTF.